Reported below is one T cell receptor beta chain. Only in-frame clones appear in the TCRdb table, and some are missing; sequencing was by immunoSEQ multiplex PCR. The sample lists some 100,000 clones; approximately 81% were seen once. The CDR3 covers 13 residues. J lost 3 bases, V lost 10 bases, and 7 bases had no gene match. The germline V gene encodes CDR1 MDHEN and CDR2 SYDVKM. This sample is part of a study of blood T cell repertoires in COVID-19. Sequenced: peripheral blood. The chain is built from TRBV28 and TRBJ1-2; TRBD1 matches 8 bases. The clonotype originates from a woman in her 70s with active or convalescent COVID-19. This chain's CDR3 is CATNRGSYYGYTF. The CDR3 DNA is TGTGCCACTAACAGGGGGTCATACTATGGCTACACCTTC.